These T cell receptor beta chains were read from a single sample in a study of healthy donors' naive CD4 and CD8 T cells. A single record per CDR3 protein comes from TCRdb applying MiXCR to the reads. This table holds around 180,000 distinct CDR3 sequences, about four fifths found once. Sequenced input: naive CD4+ and CD8+ T cells sorted from blood, pooled from several donors. Receptors originate from a pool of human donors in good health; the sample pools cells from several healthy donors. The CDR3 runs from the conserved cysteine through the conserved F or W. Each record gives: clone size, D gene, V gene, J gene, CDR3 protein, CDR3 DNA. The D gene is left open where the match is weak. The listing skips clone size in some rows; elsewhere it reads once, few, many or a size class.

>NA|NA|TRBV2|TRBJ2-1
CASSEAQGWYNEQFF
TGTGCCAGCAGTGAAGCGCAGGGGTGGTACAATGAGCAGTTCTTC
>once|NA|TRBV21-1|TRBJ2-2
CASSSVEQFSTGELFF
TGTGCCAGCAGCAGTGTCGAACAGTTCAGCACCGGGGAGCTGTTTTTT
>NA|NA|TRBV29-1|TRBJ2-2
CSSDSSTGELFF
TGCAGCTCGGACTCGAGCACCGGGGAGCTGTTTTTT
>few|NA|TRBV10-3|TRBJ2-7
CAISESQRWQYF
TGTGCCATCAGTGAGTCGCAGCGATGGCAGTACTTC
>NA|NA|TRBV6-1|TRBJ2-7
CASSGRDKGTYEQYF
TGTGCCAGCAGTGGCAGGGACAAGGGAACCTACGAGCAGTACTTC
>NA|NA|TRBV20-1|TRBJ1-2
CGARARGSEGSYYGYTF
TGCGGTGCTAGAGCCAGAGGATCGGAGGGGAGCTACTATGGCTACACCTTC
>NA|NA|TRBV5-4|TRBJ2-3
CASSARGTDTQYF
TGTGCCAGCAGCGCGCGAGGCACAGATACGCAGTATTTT
>NA|TRBD2|TRBV4-3|TRBJ2-5
CASSRTLSGRETQYF
TGCGCCAGCAGTCGCACCCTTAGCGGGAGAGAGACCCAGTACTTC
>few|TRBD2|TRBV29-1|TRBJ2-1
CSFSGGVLYNEQFF
TGCAGCTTTAGCGGGGGGGTACTGTACAATGAGCAGTTCTTC
>once|NA|TRBV30|TRBJ2-2
CAWSRRGENTGELFF
TGTGCCTGGAGTAGGAGAGGAGAGAACACCGGGGAGCTGTTTTTT
>NA|NA|TRBV20-1|TRBJ1-1
CSAPQRPGSMNTEAFF
TGCAGTGCTCCACAGAGGCCCGGGTCGATGAACACTGAAGCTTTCTTT
>NA|NA|TRBV19|TRBJ1-2
CASSITRTGYGYTF
TGTGCCAGTAGTATCACCAGGACCGGCTATGGCTACACCTTC
>NA|NA|TRBV14|TRBJ2-3
CASSQDDPGPQDTQYF
TGTGCCAGCAGCCAAGATGACCCCGGCCCGCAGGATACGCAGTATTTT
>few|NA|TRBV19|TRBJ2-2
CASTRVNTGELFF
TGTGCCAGTACCAGGGTGAACACCGGGGAGCTGTTTTTT
>NA|NA|TRBV12-3/TRBV12-4|TRBJ2-1
CASSRRGNEQFF
TGTGCCAGCAGTCGGCGGGGCAATGAGCAGTTCTTC
>NA|TRBD1|TRBV6-5|TRBJ2-7
CASSETPGQSSYEQYF
TGTGCCAGCAGTGAAACCCCGGGACAGAGCTCCTACGAGCAGTACTTC
>NA|NA|TRBV29-1|TRBJ2-1
CSVEKLTVNEQFF
TGCAGCGTTGAAAAACTAACCGTAAATGAGCAGTTCTTC
>NA|NA|TRBV2|TRBJ1-6
CAGSARRRIFDNSPLHF
TGTGCCGGCAGTGCCCGAAGGCGTATATTTGATAATTCACCCCTCCACTTT
>NA|NA|TRBV4-1|TRBJ2-7
CASSELGSYEQYF
TGCGCCAGCAGCGAACTCGGGTCCTACGAGCAGTACTTC
>NA|TRBD2|TRBV29-1|TRBJ2-3
CSVEGIGQGRLAGTDTQYF
TGCAGCGTTGAAGGTATCGGACAGGGAAGACTAGCGGGTACAGATACGCAGTATTTT
>NA|TRBD2|TRBV29-1|TRBJ2-7
CSVLLAGDYEQYF
TGCAGCGTACTCTTGGCGGGAGACTACGAGCAGTACTTC
>NA|NA|TRBV13|TRBJ2-7
CASSSTPNPYEQYF
TGTGCCAGCAGCTCGACCCCAAACCCCTACGAGCAGTACTTC
>NA|NA|TRBV6-2/TRBV6-3|TRBJ2-1
CASSYNQLNEQFF
TGTGCCAGCAGTTACAATCAATTAAATGAGCAGTTCTTC
>NA|NA|TRBV5-4|TRBJ2-7
CASSFQTEMYEQYF
TGCGCCAGCAGCTTCCAGACGGAGATGTACGAGCAGTACTTC
>NA|TRBD2|TRBV7-7|TRBJ2-1
CASSLNPGLAVNNEQFF
TGTGCTAGCAGCTTAAACCCCGGACTAGCGGTTAACAATGAGCAGTTCTTC
>NA|NA|TRBV29-1|TRBJ2-1
CSVVGAGRNEQFF
TGCAGCGTTGTGGGGGCGGGGCGGAATGAGCAGTTCTTC
>NA|NA|TRBV5-4|TRBJ2-5
CASSGRAGRGPRAQETQYF
TGTGCCAGCAGCGGGAGAGCAGGCAGAGGACCACGGGCCCAAGAGACCCAGTACTTC
>NA|TRBD2|TRBV6-1|TRBJ2-1
CASSVVLAGGNEQFF
TGTGCCAGCAGTGTAGTCCTAGCGGGAGGGAATGAGCAGTTCTTC
>NA|NA|TRBV27|TRBJ2-1
CASGQRPYNEQFF
TGTGCCAGCGGTCAGCGTCCCTACAATGAGCAGTTCTTC
>NA|NA|TRBV19|TRBJ2-7
CATEGQGAYEQYF
TGTGCCACTGAGGGACAAGGCGCCTACGAGCAGTACTTC
>few|TRBD1|TRBV12-3/TRBV12-4|TRBJ2-3
CASSRTGRDTDTQYF
TGTGCCAGCAGTAGGACAGGGCGGGACACAGATACGCAGTATTTT
>NA|NA|TRBV19|TRBJ2-1
CASSTGRGVNNEQFF
TGTGCCAGTAGCACCGGACGGGGTGTGAACAATGAGCAGTTCTTC
>NA|TRBD1|TRBV30|TRBJ2-1
CALRDRGRGNEQFF
TGTGCCCTGCGGGACAGGGGGAGGGGCAATGAGCAGTTCTTC
>few|NA|TRBV6-2/TRBV6-3|TRBJ2-7
CASDGSSYEQYF
TGTGCCAGCGACGGGTCCTCCTACGAGCAGTACTTC
>NA|TRBD1|TRBV29-1|TRBJ1-2
CSARQGPNYGYTF
TGCAGCGCCAGACAGGGTCCTAACTATGGCTACACCTTC
>NA|TRBD2|TRBV27|TRBJ2-3
CASLAGPTDTQYF
TGTGCCAGCTTAGCGGGCCCCACAGATACGCAGTATTTT
>few|TRBD2|TRBV13|TRBJ2-6
CASSLGWRETFSGANVLTF
TGTGCCAGCAGCTTAGGCTGGCGGGAGACCTTCTCTGGGGCCAACGTCCTGACTTTC
>NA|NA|TRBV19|TRBJ2-1
CASSIQGLSYNEQFF
TGTGCCAGTAGTATTCAGGGGCTCTCCTACAATGAGCAGTTCTTC
>NA|NA|TRBV6-5|TRBJ1-5
CASSYSSGNRNQPQHF
TGTGCCAGCAGTTACTCCTCCGGGAACAGAAATCAGCCCCAGCATTTT
>NA|NA|TRBV5-5|TRBJ2-5
CASSLSPAGGSKETQYF
TGTGCCAGCAGCTTGTCGCCGGCTGGGGGCTCGAAAGAGACCCAGTACTTC
>few|NA|TRBV29-1|TRBJ2-5
CSVASETQETQYF
TGCAGCGTTGCATCAGAAACTCAAGAGACCCAGTACTTC
>NA|NA|TRBV27|TRBJ1-2
CASSLPGGYGYTF
TGTGCCAGCAGTTTGCCAGGAGGTTATGGCTACACCTTC
>NA|TRBD1|TRBV20-1|TRBJ1-1
CSARGTGYTEAFF
TGCAGTGCTAGGGGGACAGGGTACACTGAAGCTTTCTTT
>once|TRBD1|TRBV30|TRBJ2-3
CAWSRGLLDRESTVAADTQYF
TGTGCCTGGAGTCGCGGGCTTTTGGACAGGGAATCAACCGTGGCGGCAGATACGCAGTATTTT
>NA|TRBD1|TRBV29-1|TRBJ1-1
CSVETGRHTEAFF
TGCAGCGTTGAGACAGGGCGGCACACTGAAGCTTTCTTT
>NA|NA|TRBV10-3|TRBJ1-2
CAISETPGSDYGYTF
TGTGCCATCAGTGAAACACCAGGGTCGGACTATGGCTACACCTTC
>NA|TRBD2|TRBV19|TRBJ2-7
CASTHRPSGRAIHEQYF
TGTGCCAGTACCCACAGGCCTAGCGGGAGGGCCATCCACGAGCAGTACTTC
>NA|NA|TRBV6-2/TRBV6-3|TRBJ2-7
CASRKHLAKDSYEQYF
TGTGCCAGCCGTAAACATCTAGCAAAGGACTCCTACGAGCAGTACTTC
>NA|NA|TRBV7-9|TRBJ1-3
CASSFEVKINTIYF
TGTGCCAGCAGCTTTGAGGTCAAGATAAACACCATATATTTT
>once|TRBD2|TRBV30|TRBJ2-7
CAWVAAGADEQYF
TGTGCCTGGGTGGCAGCGGGAGCCGACGAGCAGTACTTC
>NA|NA|TRBV15|TRBJ1-5
CATSRDGASNQPQHF
TGTGCCACCAGCAGAGATGGCGCAAGCAATCAGCCCCAGCATTTT
>NA|NA|TRBV19|TRBJ2-3
CASSSWDTRSTDTQYF
TGTGCCAGTAGTAGCTGGGACACGAGGAGCACAGATACGCAGTATTTT